The entry below describes one T cell receptor beta chain. No antigen is known for it. The sample belongs to a study of CD4+ T cells in melanoma. Study-wide results and caveats: A reported correlation linked neoantigen-specific CD4+ T cells to CD8+, macrophage and B cell function. In melanoma, neoantigen-specific CD4+ T cells reportedly differed in differentiation state.

Produced via immunoSEQ multiplex PCR; TCRdb's table is partial and in-frame only. The data contain about 140,000 clones, about 93% of them singletons. The clonotype originates from a human donor with melanoma.

The CDR3 reads CASSIRSPGNTIYF. The CDR3 nucleotides are TGTGCCAGTAGTATACGGTCGCCTGGAAACACCATATATTTT. This chain uses TRBV19 with TRBJ1-3; no clear D gene. V shed 2 bases and J shed 2 bases, with 7 bases lying between them. CDR3 size: 14 residues. Germline loops: CDR1 LNHDA, CDR2 SQIVND (reference sequence).